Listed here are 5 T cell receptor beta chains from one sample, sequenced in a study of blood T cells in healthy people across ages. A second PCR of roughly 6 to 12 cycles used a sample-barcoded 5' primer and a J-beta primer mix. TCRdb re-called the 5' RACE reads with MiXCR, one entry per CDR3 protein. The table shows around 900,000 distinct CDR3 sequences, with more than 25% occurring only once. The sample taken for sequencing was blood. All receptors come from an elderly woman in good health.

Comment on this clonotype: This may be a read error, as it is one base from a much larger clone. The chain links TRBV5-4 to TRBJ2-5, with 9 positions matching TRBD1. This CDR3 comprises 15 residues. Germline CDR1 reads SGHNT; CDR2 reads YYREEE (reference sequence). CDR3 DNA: TGTGCCGGCAGCATCGCAGGGACAGGGATAAAGACCCAGTACTTC. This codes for CAGSIAGTGIKTQYF. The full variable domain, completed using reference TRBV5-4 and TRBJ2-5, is ETGVTQSPTHLIKTRGQQVTLRCSSQSGHNTVSWYQQALGQGPQFIFQYYREEENGRGNFPPRFSGLQFPNYSSELNVNALELDDSALYLCAGSIAGTGIKTQYFGPGTRLLVL.

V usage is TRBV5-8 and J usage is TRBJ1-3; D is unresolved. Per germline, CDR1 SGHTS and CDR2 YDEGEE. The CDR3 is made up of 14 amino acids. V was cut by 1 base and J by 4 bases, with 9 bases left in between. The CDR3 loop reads CASSLKTSGNTIYF. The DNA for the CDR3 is TGTGCCAGCAGCTTGAAGACGTCGGGAAACACCATATATTTT.

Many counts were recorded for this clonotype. Here the CDR3 reads CSVEDRGTGDRTDTQYF. Written as DNA, the CDR3 is TGCAGCGTTGAAGATCGAGGGACAGGGGACCGTACAGATACGCAGTATTTT. The chain employs TRBV29-1 and TRBJ2-3, with 10 positions matching TRBD1. This CDR3 is built from 17 residues. The trim removed 0 bases at V and 3 bases at J, leaving 9 bases unmatched. Germline V CDR1 and CDR2: SQVTM, ANQGSEA.

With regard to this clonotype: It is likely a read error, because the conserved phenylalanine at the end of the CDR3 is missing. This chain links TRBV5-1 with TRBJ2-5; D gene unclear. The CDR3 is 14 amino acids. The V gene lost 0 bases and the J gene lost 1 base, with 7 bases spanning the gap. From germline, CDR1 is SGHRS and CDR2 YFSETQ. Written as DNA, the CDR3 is TGCGCCAGCAGCTTGGGCAGCAGCCAAGAGACCCAGTACGTC. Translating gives CASSLGSSQETQYV.

DNA for the CDR3: TGCAGTGCTGAGGAGGGGGGATATTACAATGAGCAGTTCTTC. This translates into CSAEEGGYYNEQFF. The rearrangement links TRBV20-1 to TRBJ2-1, with D perhaps assigned TRBD1 or TRBD2 (6 bases each). CDR3 length: 14 amino acids. Trimming shortened V by 5 bases and J by 4 bases, and 15 bases separated the two germline ends. Germline V gene data show CDR1 as DFQATT and CDR2 as SNEGSKA (reference sequence).